This T cell receptor beta chain was sequenced for a study of CD8+ T cells in alopecia areata. Germline-derived CDR1 and CDR2 are SGHDN and FVKESK. CDR3 length: 15 residues. The J segment lost 4 bases and the V segment lost 1 base, leaving 4 bases of the junction unmatched. cDNA reverse transcribed from extracted RNA served as the sequencing template. Profiled with immunoSEQ multiplex PCR; TCRdb holds only in-frame clones, not every one. The table includes 120,000 to 150,000 clones, about 87% detected once. This specimen was CD8+ T cells sorted from blood, taken at week 0. The rearrangement links TRBV14 to TRBJ2-7; 10 bases fit TRBD2. This receptor was identified in a human donor with alopecia areata. CDR3 sequence: CASSQGPSGSYEQYF. DNA for the CDR3: TGTGCCAGCAGCCAAGGTCCTAGCGGGAGTTACGAGCAGTACTTC.